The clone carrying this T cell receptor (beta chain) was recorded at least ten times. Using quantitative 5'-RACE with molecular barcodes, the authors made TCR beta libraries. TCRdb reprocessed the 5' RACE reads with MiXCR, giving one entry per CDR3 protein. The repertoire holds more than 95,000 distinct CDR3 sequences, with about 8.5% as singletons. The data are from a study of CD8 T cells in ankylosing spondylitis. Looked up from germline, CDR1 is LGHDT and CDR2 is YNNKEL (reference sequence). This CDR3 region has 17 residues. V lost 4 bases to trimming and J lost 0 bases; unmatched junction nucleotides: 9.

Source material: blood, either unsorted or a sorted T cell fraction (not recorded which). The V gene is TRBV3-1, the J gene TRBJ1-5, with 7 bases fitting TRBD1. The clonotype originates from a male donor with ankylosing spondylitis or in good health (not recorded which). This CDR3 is CASSRPRDRYSNQPQHF. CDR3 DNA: TGTGCCAGCAGCCGCCCCCGGGACAGATATAGCAATCAGCCCCAGCATTTT.